Listed here is a single T cell receptor (beta chain). What it binds is not known. This sample is part of a study of high-grade serous ovarian cancer treatment subgroups. For the study at large: Each sample yielded on average around 7,000 unique TCR beta rearrangements from 12,000 to 15,000 reads. Study findings and constraints: The analyses considered CDR3 and ignored CDR1 and CDR2. Different patients shared almost no repertoire; same-patient tumors shared about 0.1 to 0.79.

TCRdb's table, derived via immunoSEQ multiplex PCR, lists solely in-frame clones and lacks some. In the table there are under 30,000 clones, roughly four fifths of which are singletons. This CDR3 region has 13 residues. Trimming shortened V by 3 bases and J by 5 bases, and 11 bases separated the two germline ends. From germline, CDR1 is SGHRS and CDR2 YFSETQ. Tumor samples were taken before definitive surgery or chemotherapy. The chain is built from TRBV5-1 and TRBJ2-5, with a weak D call TRBD2 (6 bases). Input material: tumor tissue. The receptor was isolated from a human donor with high-grade serous ovarian cancer. This CDR3 reads CASSSRGFETQYF. DNA of the CDR3: TGCGCCAGCAGCTCACGGGGGTTTGAGACCCAGTACTTC.